This paragraph covers one TCR beta chain sequence. What it recognizes is unknown. Assay: immunoSEQ multiplex PCR; the TCRdb copy retains only in-frame clones and omits some. Here the sample spans under 150,000 clones, approximately 88% being singletons. The record originates from a study of T cell responses to AZD1222 COVID-19 vaccine. Regarding the study as a whole: A reported finding is that nearly half of spike-specific TCRs target unmutated variant regions.

Recipients boosted at about 4 weeks or about 12 weeks are pooled. CDR1 is SGDLS and CDR2 is YYNGEE in the germline V gene. There are 14 residues in the CDR3. J was trimmed by 3 bases and V by 4 bases; bases with no gene match: 4. This sequence joins TRBV9 and TRBJ1-2; 9 bases map to TRBD1. Here the sequenced sample was peripheral blood, taken 28 days after the second AZD1222 dose. The sequence came from an adult who received the AZD1222 COVID-19 vaccine. CDR3 sequence (DNA): TGTGCCAGCAGCTTGGGACAGGGCGACTATGGCTACACCTTC. It is translated as CASSLGQGDYGYTF.